The present T cell receptor (beta chain) was sequenced within a study of shared clonotypes between healthy human individuals. Using immunoSEQ multiplex PCR, the repertoire was profiled, and TCRdb retains in-frame clones only, with some absent. The sample contains 1.5 million to 2.5 million clones, approximately 94% of which appear only once. Terminally differentiated effector memory CD45RA+ cells were left out of the naive CD8 fraction, which was CD45RO-negative and positively selected for CCR7. This CDR3 comprises 15 residues. Germline assignment: CDR1 SNHLY and CDR2 FYNNEI. The germline V and J ends were trimmed by 9 bases and 7 bases, with 22 bases remaining between them.

The chain recombines TRBV2 with TRBJ1-3, with D hard to call. The receptor's source is a man aged 18-30 years in good health. Material for sequencing was naive CD8+ T cells sorted from blood. This chain's CDR3 is CASRIASIGENTIYF. For the CDR3, the DNA is TGTGCCAGTCGTATAGCCTCCATCGGGGAGAACACCATATATTTT.